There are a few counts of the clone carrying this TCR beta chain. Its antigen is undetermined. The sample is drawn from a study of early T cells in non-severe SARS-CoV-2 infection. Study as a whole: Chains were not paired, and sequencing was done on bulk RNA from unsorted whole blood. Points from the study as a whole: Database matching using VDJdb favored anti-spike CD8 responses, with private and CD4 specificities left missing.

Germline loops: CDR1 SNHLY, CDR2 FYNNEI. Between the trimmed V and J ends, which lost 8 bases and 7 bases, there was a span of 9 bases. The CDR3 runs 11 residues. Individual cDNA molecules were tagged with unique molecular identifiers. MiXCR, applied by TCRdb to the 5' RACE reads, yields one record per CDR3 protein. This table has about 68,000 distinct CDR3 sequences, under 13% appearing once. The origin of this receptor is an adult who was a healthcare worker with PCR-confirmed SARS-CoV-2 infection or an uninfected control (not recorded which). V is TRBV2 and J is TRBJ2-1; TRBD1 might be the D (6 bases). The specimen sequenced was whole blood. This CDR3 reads CASEGVNEQFF. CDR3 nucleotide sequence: TGTGCCAGCGAGGGGGTGAATGAGCAGTTCTTC.